This T cell receptor beta chain was profiled in a study of blood T cell repertoires in COVID-19. Some clones are missing from TCRdb's copy, which holds only in-frame ones; the method was immunoSEQ multiplex PCR. The table has roughly 99,000 clones, 81% seen once; the top ten hold around 10%. Trimming removed 0 bases from V and 8 bases from J; junction bases left unmatched: 1. The length of the CDR3 is 15 residues. Germline V gives CDR1 LGHNA, CDR2 YNFKEQ. The sequenced sample consisted of peripheral blood. This clonotype was sampled from a woman of 80 years or more with acute or convalescent COVID-19. The chain carries TRBV4-2 and TRBJ1-6, with 10 bases that match TRBD1. The CDR3 protein is CASSQDGTGDSPLHF. In DNA form, the CDR3 reads TGTGCCAGCAGCCAAGACGGGACAGGGGATTCACCCCTCCACTTT.